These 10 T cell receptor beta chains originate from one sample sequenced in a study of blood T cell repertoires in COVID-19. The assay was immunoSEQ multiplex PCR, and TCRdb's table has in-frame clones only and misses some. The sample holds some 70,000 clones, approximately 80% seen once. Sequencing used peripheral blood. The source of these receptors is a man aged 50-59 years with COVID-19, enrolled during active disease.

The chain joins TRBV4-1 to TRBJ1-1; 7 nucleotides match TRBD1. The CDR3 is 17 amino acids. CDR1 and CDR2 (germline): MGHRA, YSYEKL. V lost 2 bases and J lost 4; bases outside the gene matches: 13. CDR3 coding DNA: TGCGCCAGCAGCCAACCACACTCCGGGACAGCGGGCACTGAAGCTTTCTTT. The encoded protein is CASSQPHSGTAGTEAFF.

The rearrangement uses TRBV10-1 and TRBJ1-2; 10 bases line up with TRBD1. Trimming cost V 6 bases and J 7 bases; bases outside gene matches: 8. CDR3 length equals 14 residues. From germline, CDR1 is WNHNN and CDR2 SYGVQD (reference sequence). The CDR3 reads CASSPGQGSPGYTF. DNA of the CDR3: TGCGCCAGCAGCCCGGGACAGGGGAGTCCTGGCTACACCTTC.

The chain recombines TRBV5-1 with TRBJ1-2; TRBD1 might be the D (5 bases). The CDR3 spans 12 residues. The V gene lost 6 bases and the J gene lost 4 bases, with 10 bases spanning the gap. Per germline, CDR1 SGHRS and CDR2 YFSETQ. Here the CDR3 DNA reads TGCGCCAGCAACGGCGACAGCTATGGCTACACCTTC. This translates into CASNGDSYGYTF.

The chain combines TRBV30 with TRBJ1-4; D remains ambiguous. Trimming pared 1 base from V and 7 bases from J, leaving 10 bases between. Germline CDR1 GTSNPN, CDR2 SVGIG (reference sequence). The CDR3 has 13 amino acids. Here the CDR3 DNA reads TGTGCCTGGAGTGGTCAAGCAGGTGAAAAACTGTTTTTT. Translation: CAWSGQAGEKLFF.

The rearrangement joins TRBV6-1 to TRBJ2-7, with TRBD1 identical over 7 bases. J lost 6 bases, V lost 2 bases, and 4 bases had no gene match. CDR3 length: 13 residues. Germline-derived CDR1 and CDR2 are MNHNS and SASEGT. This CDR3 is CASSETGVGEQYF. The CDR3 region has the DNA TGTGCCAGCAGTGAAACAGGGGTAGGCGAGCAGTACTTC.

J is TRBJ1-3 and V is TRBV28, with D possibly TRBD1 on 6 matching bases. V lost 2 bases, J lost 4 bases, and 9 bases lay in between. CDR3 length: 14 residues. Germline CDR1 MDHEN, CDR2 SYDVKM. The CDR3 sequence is CASSLQGRGNTIYF. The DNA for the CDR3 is TGTGCCAGCAGTTTACAGGGGCGCGGAAACACCATATATTTT.

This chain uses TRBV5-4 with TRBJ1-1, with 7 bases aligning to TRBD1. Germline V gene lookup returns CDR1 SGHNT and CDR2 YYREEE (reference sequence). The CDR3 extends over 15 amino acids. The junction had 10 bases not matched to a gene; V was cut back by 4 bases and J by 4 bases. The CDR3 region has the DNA TGTGCCAGCAGCAGCGGCAGACAGGGAGGCACTGAAGCTTTCTTT. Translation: CASSSGRQGGTEAFF.

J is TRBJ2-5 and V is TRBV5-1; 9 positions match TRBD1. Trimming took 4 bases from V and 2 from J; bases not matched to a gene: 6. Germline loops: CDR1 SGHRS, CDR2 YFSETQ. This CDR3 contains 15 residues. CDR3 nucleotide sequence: TGCGCCAGCAGCCTAGGACAGGGGCTTCAAGAGACCCAGTACTTC. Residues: CASSLGQGLQETQYF.

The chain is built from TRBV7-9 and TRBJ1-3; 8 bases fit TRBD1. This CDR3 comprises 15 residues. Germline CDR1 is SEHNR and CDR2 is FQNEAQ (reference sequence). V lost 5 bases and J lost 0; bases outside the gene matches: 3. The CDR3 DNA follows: TGTGCCAGCAGCGACAGGGGCATCTCTGGAAACACCATATATTTT. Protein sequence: CASSDRGISGNTIYF. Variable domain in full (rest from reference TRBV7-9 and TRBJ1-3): DTGVSQNPRHKITKRGQNVTFRCDPISEHNRLYWYRQTLGQGPEFLTYFQNEAQLEKSRLLSDRFSAERPKGSFSTLEIQRTEQGDSAMYLCASSDRGISGNTIYFGEGSWLTVV.

The CDR3 nucleotides read TGTGCCAGCAGCTTCGGGTTTGGCTACGAGCAGTACTTC. This translates into CASSFGFGYEQYF. This chain uses TRBV5-6 with TRBJ2-7; no clear D. CDR1 and CDR2 (germline): SGHDT, YYEEEE. V was trimmed by 2 bases and J by 3 bases, leaving 9 bases between them. The CDR3 contains 13 residues.